The clone carrying this T cell receptor (beta chain) occurred many times. The length of the CDR3 is 15 residues. V shed 0 bases and J shed 8 bases, with 11 bases lying between them. Germline CDR1 LGHNA, CDR2 YSLEER. This sample was taken from a study of T cells after yellow fever vaccination. Points from the study as a whole: Detection of almost all vaccine-responding clonotypes in sorted memory subsets failed on day 0. Shared CD4/CD8 clonotypes were a small share, likely from convergent recombination. In FACS-sorted repertoires, abundant clonotypes from the bulk population could appear as contaminants.

Synthesis of TCR cDNA relied on 5'RACE template switching, which attached a universal primer site and UMIs. TCRdb itself ran the 5' RACE reads through MiXCR, one entry per CDR3 protein. This repertoire shows approximately 31,000 distinct CDR3 sequences, 10% to 13% found once; its top ten account for 9.5% to 15%. This TCR was recovered from a young man who received the YFV17D yellow fever vaccine. Sequencing used PBMCs, either bulk or a sorted T-cell subset (CD4+, CD8+, memory, or dextramer-sorted; not recorded which), obtained around 15 days after the first yellow fever vaccination. The chain has TRBV4-3 and TRBJ1-6; D unclear. CDR3 nucleotide sequence: TGCGCCAGCAGCCAAGAGAAAAGGTTGTATTCACCCCTCCACTTT. Protein sequence: CASSQEKRLYSPLHF.